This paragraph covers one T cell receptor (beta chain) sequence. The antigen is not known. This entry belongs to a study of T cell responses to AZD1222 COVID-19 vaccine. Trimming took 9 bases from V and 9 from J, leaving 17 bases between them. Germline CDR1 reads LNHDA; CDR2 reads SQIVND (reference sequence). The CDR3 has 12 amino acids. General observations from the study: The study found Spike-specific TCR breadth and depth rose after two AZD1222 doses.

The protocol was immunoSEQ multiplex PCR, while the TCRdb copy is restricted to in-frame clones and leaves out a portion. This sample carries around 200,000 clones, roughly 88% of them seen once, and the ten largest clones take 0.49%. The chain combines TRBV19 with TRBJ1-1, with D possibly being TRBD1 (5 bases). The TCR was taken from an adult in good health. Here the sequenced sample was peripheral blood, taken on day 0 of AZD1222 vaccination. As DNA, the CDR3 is TGTGCCAGCCAGTCGGCCCGGGGGAAAGCTTTCTTT. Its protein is CASQSARGKAFF.